These 29 T cell receptor beta chains were all obtained from the same sample, sequenced in a study of blood T cells in healthy people across ages. It was with a sample-barcoded 5' primer and a J-beta primer mix that a second PCR of roughly 6 to 12 cycles was run. TCRdb reprocessed the 5' RACE reads via MiXCR and lists one record per CDR3 protein. The sample has more than 800,000 distinct CDR3 sequences, 45% seen once; the top ten hold over 15%. The sample comprised blood. The receptors shown here come from a woman aged 55-70 years in good health.

V gene TRBV3-1 combines with J gene TRBJ2-1, with D possibly being TRBD2 (6 bases). Germline CDR1 is LGHDT and CDR2 is YNNKEL (reference sequence). The germline V and J ends were trimmed by 3 bases and 3 bases, with 18 bases remaining between them. CDR3 length: 17 amino acids. The CDR3 protein is CASSQGWGLAHYNEQFF. In nucleotides, the CDR3 is TGTGCCAGCAGCCAGGGCTGGGGCCTAGCGCACTACAATGAGCAGTTCTTC.

As concerns this clonotype: A much larger clone lies a single base off, so this may be a read error. The chain employs TRBV10-3 and TRBJ2-3, with a possible D match to TRBD1 (6 bases). Germline-derived CDR1 and CDR2 are ENHRY and SYGVKD. This CDR3 contains 11 residues. CDR3 DNA: TGTACCACAGGGAGCACAGATACGCAGTATTTT. Protein sequence: CTTGSTDTQYF.

This clonotype was recorded a few times. The rearrangement joins TRBV28 to TRBJ2-4; no clear D. The J call may be mistaken, given a closer DNA end match to TRBJ2-7. There are 12 residues in the CDR3. From germline, CDR1 is MDHEN and CDR2 SYDVKM. The CDR3 sequence: CASSLLRHEQYF. CDR3 coding DNA: TGTGCCAGCAGTCTCCTTCGGCACGAGCAGTACTTC.

V gene TRBV24-1 combines with J gene TRBJ1-1, with D possibly being TRBD1 (5 bases). CDR1 and CDR2 (germline): KGHDR, SFDVKD. Trimming stripped 4 bases from V and 1 base from J, with 9 bases between. This CDR3 region has 14 residues. CDR3 loop: CATSDGAGNTEAFF. The CDR3 nucleotides are TGTGCCACCAGTGACGGGGCAGGGAACACTGAAGCTTTCTTT.

In this sample, this clonotype turned up a few times. The J gene is TRBJ2-6, the V gene TRBV12-3 or TRBV12-4, with D possibly TRBD2 on 6 matching bases. Trimming cost V 2 bases and J 1 base, with 12 bases left between them. This CDR3 is 17 amino acids long. The chain's CDR3 is CASSLPGVPSGANVLTF. The CDR3, as DNA: TGTGCCAGCAGTTTACCGGGGGTCCCGTCTGGGGCCAACGTCCTGACTTTC.

The V gene is TRBV6-5, the J gene TRBJ2-5; 7 nucleotides match TRBD1. In germline, CDR1 is MNHEY, CDR2 SVGAGI. CDR3 size: 15 residues. Unmatched junction bases numbered 16, after V lost 4 bases and J lost 11 bases. CDR3 in DNA: TGTGCCAGCAGTTTCAAACCGGGACAGTCCTACGGGCAGTACTTC. Encoded protein: CASSFKPGQSYGQYF.

This clonotype turned up a few times. V is TRBV13 and J is TRBJ1-6; D is uncertain. From germline, CDR1 is PRHDT and CDR2 FYEKMQ (reference sequence). CDR3 size: 12 residues. The V end was cut by 5 bases, the J end by 12 bases, with 11 bases between. The CDR3 loop is CASSQPGRPLHF. The CDR3 bases are TGTGCCAGCAGCCAGCCTGGAAGACCCCTCCACTTT.

The V and J genes are TRBV2 and TRBJ2-3; D call uncertain. Germline CDR1 is SNHLY and CDR2 is FYNNEI. The germline V and J ends were trimmed by 1 base and 4 bases, with 12 bases remaining between them. The length of the CDR3 is 15 residues. CDR3 residues: CASSEDAIRADTQYF. As DNA, the CDR3 is TGTGCCAGCAGTGAAGACGCCATTAGGGCAGATACGCAGTATTTT.

The V and J genes are TRBV20-1 and TRBJ2-1, with 9 nucleotides matching TRBD1. This CDR3 region has 15 residues. Germline V gene lookup returns CDR1 DFQATT and CDR2 SNEGSKA (reference sequence). After removal of 6 bases from V and 4 bases from J, the junction contained 10 bases not matched to a gene. This chain's CDR3 is CSAPSGTGLYNEQFF. CDR3 DNA: TGCAGTGCGCCCTCCGGGACAGGGCTTTACAATGAGCAGTTCTTC.

The CDR3 region has the DNA TGTGCCAGCCGCTTGGGGACTAGCTCCTCAGATACGCAGTATTTT. It specifies CASRLGTSSSDTQYF. The rearrangement uses TRBV4-2 and TRBJ2-3; TRBD2 matches 9 bases. CDR1 LGHNA and CDR2 YNFKEQ come from the germline V gene. The CDR3 runs to 15 residues. Trimming took 8 bases from V and 4 from J; bases not matched to a gene: 10.

The chain recombines TRBV12-5 with TRBJ2-1; TRBD2 is a possible D gene (6 bases). V was trimmed by 3 bases and J by 9 bases, leaving 6 bases between them. The CDR3 length is 11 residues. Per germline, CDR1 LGHNT and CDR2 FRNRAP. The CDR3 nucleotides read TGTGCTAGTGGTTTCGGGGGTGAGCAGTTCTTC. Translation: CASGFGGEQFF.

CDR3 sequence (DNA): TGTGCCATCAGTGAGGAGACAGGGGGTTACTATGGCTACACCTTC. Protein: CAISEETGGYYGYTF. The rearrangement links TRBV10-3 to TRBJ1-2; 9 bases map to TRBD1. Germline CDR1 reads ENHRY; CDR2 reads SYGVKD. The CDR3 contains 15 residues. After removal of 2 bases from V and 3 bases from J, the junction contained 4 bases not matched to a gene.

The table lists this clonotype with a few counts. The V and J genes are TRBV7-9 and TRBJ2-1; D is tentatively TRBD1 or TRBD2 (6 bases each). The CDR3 contains 15 residues. Germline V gene sequence: CDR1 SEHNR, CDR2 FQNEAQ (reference sequence). Trimming shortened V by 5 bases and J by 5 bases, and 16 bases separated the two germline ends. CDR3 loop: CASSKRLGGNNEQFF. The CDR3 DNA reads as TGTGCCAGCAGCAAACGACTAGGGGGGAACAATGAGCAGTTCTTC.

In nucleotides, the CDR3 is TGCAGTGCTCGACTAGCGGCCCGAGGAGGGGCCCAGTACTTC. Its translation: CSARLAARGGAQYF. The genes are TRBV20-1 and TRBJ2-4; TRBD2 aligns across 9 bases. The V gene end was trimmed by 5 bases and the J gene end by 13 bases; junction bases not matched to a gene: 15. The CDR3 totals 14 residues. Germline V lookup: CDR1 DFQATT, CDR2 SNEGSKA (reference sequence).

This clonotype showed up just once. The rearrangement joins TRBV20-1 to TRBJ1-2, with D maybe TRBD1 (6 bases). Germline CDR1 and CDR2: DFQATT and SNEGSKA (reference sequence). V was cut by 6 bases and J by 4 bases, with 12 bases left in between. The CDR3 extends over 12 amino acids. CDR3 residues: CSAQPDSYGYTF. DNA for the CDR3: TGCAGTGCCCAACCGGACAGCTATGGCTACACCTTC.

A word on this clonotype: This clone may be a read error of a much larger clone one base away. The V and J genes are TRBV4-2 and TRBJ2-5; D call uncertain. Trimming removed 7 bases at V and 1 base at J, with 16 bases between. CDR1 and CDR2 (germline): LGHNA, YNFKEQ. The CDR3 contains 15 residues. CDR3 sequence reads: CASNPLWRLQETQYF. The DNA for the CDR3 is TGTGCCAGCAACCCACTCTGGCGGCTCCAAGAGACCCAGTACTTC.

V gene TRBV29-1 combines with J gene TRBJ2-5, with D tentatively TRBD1 or TRBD2 (5 bases each). V lost 4 bases to trimming and J lost 5 bases, with 8 bases between them. CDR1 and CDR2 from the germline V gene are SQVTM and ANQGSEA. CDR3 length: 11 residues. In DNA form, the CDR3 reads TGCAGCGTTGGGGACGGGGAGACCCAGTACTTC. Amino acid sequence: CSVGDGETQYF.

This chain connects TRBV28 to TRBJ2-3; D possibly corresponds to TRBD1 (5 bases). There are 14 residues in the CDR3. Trimming left V 7 bases short and J 7 bases short, with 18 bases between. Per the germline V gene, CDR1 is MDHEN and CDR2 is SYDVKM. In nucleotides, the CDR3 is TGTGCCAGCACCCTAGGACGACAGCTTCATACGCAGTATTTT. Translated: CASTLGRQLHTQYF.

J is TRBJ1-2 and V is TRBV2, with 8 bases lining up with TRBD1. This CDR3 has 15 residues. CDR1 is SNHLY, CDR2 FYNNEI, per germline. V shed 6 bases, J shed 8 bases, and the junction held 14 bases outside the gene matches. The CDR3 DNA follows: TGTGCCAGCAGGCAAGAAACGGGACAGGCTGGAGGCTACACCTTC. As protein: CASRQETGQAGGYTF.

This sequence joins TRBV24-1 and TRBJ2-6, with 7 bases matching TRBD1. Germline trimming cut 5 bases from V and 2 bases from J; bases unmatched to any gene: 14. From germline, CDR1 is KGHDR and CDR2 SFDVKD. This CDR3 comprises 19 residues. Here the CDR3 reads CATSGRAGGDRAGANVLTF. The CDR3 DNA sequence: TGTGCCACCAGTGGTAGGGCCGGAGGAGACAGGGCTGGGGCCAACGTCCTGACTTTC.

This chain joins TRBV5-6 and TRBJ2-5; TRBD1 agrees at 8 bases. The junction had 7 bases not matched to a gene; V was cut back by 1 base and J by 5 bases. In germline, CDR1 is SGHDT, CDR2 YYEEEE. The CDR3 sequence is 15 residues long. This CDR3 is CASSLINRGRETQYF. CDR3 sequence (DNA): TGTGCCAGCAGCTTGATAAACAGGGGGAGGGAGACCCAGTACTTC.

The chain is built from TRBV29-1 and TRBJ1-2, with D perhaps TRBD1 (6 bases). V was trimmed by 4 bases and J by 2 bases, leaving 8 bases between them. CDR1 and CDR2 (germline): SQVTM, ANQGSEA. The CDR3 spans 12 residues. CDR3 protein: CSVAQGNYGYTF. Written as DNA, the CDR3 is TGCAGCGTTGCGCAGGGGAACTATGGCTACACCTTC.

This clonotype appeared a few times. The chain uses TRBV5-1 and TRBJ2-3; 8 bases match TRBD2. The CDR3 is made up of 21 amino acids. The V and J ends lost 6 bases and 2 bases, in that order; junction bases with no gene match: 26. Germline values: CDR1 SGHRS, CDR2 YFSETQ. CDR3 region: CASTGRTQGNLVAGTTDTQYF. The CDR3 DNA reads as TGCGCCAGCACCGGACGAACTCAGGGGAATCTAGTAGCGGGAACCACAGATACGCAGTATTTT.

The CDR3 coding sequence is TGTGCCAGCAGCCAAGGGACCCCTGGCGGCAATCAGCCCCAGCATTTT. Protein sequence: CASSQGTPGGNQPQHF. The gene calls are TRBV14 and TRBJ1-5, with D hard to call. CDR1 is SGHDN and CDR2 is FVKESK in the germline V gene. The CDR3 sequence is 16 residues long. V lost 1 base, J lost 2 bases, and 12 bases lay in between.

This sequence joins TRBV7-6 and TRBJ2-1; weak D call: TRBD2 (5 bases). The CDR3 covers 14 residues. Germline CDR1 reads SGHVS; CDR2 reads FNYEAQ. The germline V and J ends were trimmed by 5 bases and 4 bases, with 12 bases remaining between them. The CDR3 loop is CASSRGNEYNEQFF. CDR3 DNA: TGTGCCAGCAGCCGGGGAAACGAATACAATGAGCAGTTCTTC.

The chain couples TRBV7-9 to TRBJ2-5, with a possible D match to TRBD1 (5 bases). With 5 bases removed from V and 5 bases from J, the gap between germline ends came to 15 bases. This CDR3 has 14 amino acids. CDR1 SEHNR and CDR2 FQNEAQ come from the germline V gene (reference sequence). CDR3 in amino acids: CASSKEDPGETQYF. The CDR3 DNA follows: TGTGCCAGCAGCAAAGAGGACCCAGGGGAGACCCAGTACTTC.

Only a few counts were recorded for this clonotype. The rearrangement joins TRBV5-5 to TRBJ1-1; D is perhaps TRBD1 (5 bases). There are 15 residues in the CDR3. Germline values: CDR1 SGHKS, CDR2 YYEKEE (reference sequence). Trimming cost V 0 bases and J 1 base, with 10 bases left between them. The CDR3 DNA reads as TGTGCCAGCAGCTTGGAACGGGGCGGGAACACTGAAGCTTTCTTT. It yields the protein CASSLERGGNTEAFF.

V usage is TRBV20-1 and J usage is TRBJ2-7, with unresolved D. CDR1 is DFQATT, CDR2 SNEGSKA, per germline (reference sequence). The CDR3 has 13 residues. V lost 1 base and J 2 bases, leaving 9 bases between the germline ends. In nucleotides, the CDR3 is TGCAGTGCTAGAGGACCCTTAGCCTACGAGCAGTACTTC. Its protein is CSARGPLAYEQYF.

This clonotype has a handful of counts. The CDR3 DNA reads as TGTGCCAGCAGCGTAGCAGGTAGCGGGGTGAGCGAGCAGTTCTTC. Translated, it gives CASSVAGSGVSEQFF. This sequence joins TRBV9 and TRBJ2-1, with 8 bases aligning to TRBD2. Germline CDR1 SGDLS, CDR2 YYNGEE. With 0 bases clipped from V and 10 bases from J, the junction kept 9 bases outside the gene matches. This CDR3 is 15 amino acids long.